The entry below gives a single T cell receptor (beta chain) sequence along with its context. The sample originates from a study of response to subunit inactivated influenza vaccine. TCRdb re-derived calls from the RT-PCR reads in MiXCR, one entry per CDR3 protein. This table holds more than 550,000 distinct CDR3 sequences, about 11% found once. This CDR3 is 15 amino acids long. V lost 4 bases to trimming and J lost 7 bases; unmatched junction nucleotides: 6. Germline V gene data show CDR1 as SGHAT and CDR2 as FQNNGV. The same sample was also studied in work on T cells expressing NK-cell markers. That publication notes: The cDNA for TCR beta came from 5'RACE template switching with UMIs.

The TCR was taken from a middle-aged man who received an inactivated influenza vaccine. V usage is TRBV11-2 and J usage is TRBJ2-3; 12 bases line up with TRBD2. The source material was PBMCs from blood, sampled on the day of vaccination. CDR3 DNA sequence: TGTGCCAGCAGCTCCCCTAGCGGGGGGGCCAATACGCAGTATTTT. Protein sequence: CASSSPSGGANTQYF.